This TCR beta chain was documented in a study of T cells in women clearing cervical HPV infection. About the study: Blood came at first lesion visit for cases, post-clearance for controls.

All donors had a single incident cervical HPV16 infection, not prevalent. Dot-blot hybridization genotyped cervical HPV amplified with MY09/MY11 PCR. The CDR3 covers 13 residues. Germline V CDR1 and CDR2: SGHTA, FQGNSA. Comments on this clone: The sequence runs out 3 residues before the end of the CDR3; the remainder is reconstructed from the germline J gene.

Libraries were prepared by immunoSEQ multiplex PCR; TCRdb keeps only in-frame clonotypes and omits some of them. The sample table includes 40,000 or so clones. The sample comprised blood buffy coat. The receptor was derived from a woman aged 18 to 69 with a cervical HPV16 infection that either progressed to CIN3+ or cleared (not recorded which). The chain carries TRBV7-2 and TRBJ2-3, with TRBD1 matching 8 bases. Partial CDR3 DNA: TGTGCCAGCAGTTCGGACAGGGCTGAGACG. It encodes CASSSDRAET. The full CDR3 protein reads CASSSDRAETQYF.